This T cell receptor beta chain was obtained from a study of Ad26.COV2.S vaccination and SARS-CoV-2 variants. The treatment denotes: approximately 18 received Ad26.COV2.S at low or high dose, single or two shots; about 5 received placebo; per-sample allocation not given. Vaccine and placebo recipients were sampled on day 63 after the first injection. Libraries were prepared by immunoSEQ multiplex PCR; TCRdb keeps only in-frame clonotypes and omits some of them. The sample shows almost 400,000 clones, about 89% of them seen only once. CDR3 size: 15 residues. The source of this sequence is a person between 18 and 65 years old who received the Ad26.COV2.S COVID-19 vaccine or a placebo. The V and J genes are TRBV21-1 and TRBJ1-4. TRBV21-1 is deemed a pseudogene. Sample: peripheral blood, taken in a trial of Ad26.COV2.S vaccine versus placebo. CDR3 sequence (DNA): TGTGCCAGCAGCCAAGAGAGGGAGGCCAATGAAAAACTGTTTTTT. Translated: CASSQEREANEKLFF.